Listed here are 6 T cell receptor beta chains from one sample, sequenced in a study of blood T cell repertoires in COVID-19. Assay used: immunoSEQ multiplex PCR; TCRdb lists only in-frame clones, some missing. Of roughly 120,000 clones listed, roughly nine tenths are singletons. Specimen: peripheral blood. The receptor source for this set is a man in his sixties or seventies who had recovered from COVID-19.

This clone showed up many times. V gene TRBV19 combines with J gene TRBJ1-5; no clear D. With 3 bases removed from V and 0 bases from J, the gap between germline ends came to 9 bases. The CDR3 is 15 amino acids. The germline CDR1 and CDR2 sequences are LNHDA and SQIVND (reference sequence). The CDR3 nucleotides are TGTGCCAGTAGTATTCTAACAGCTAGCAATCAGCCCCAGCATTTT. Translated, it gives CASSILTASNQPQHF.

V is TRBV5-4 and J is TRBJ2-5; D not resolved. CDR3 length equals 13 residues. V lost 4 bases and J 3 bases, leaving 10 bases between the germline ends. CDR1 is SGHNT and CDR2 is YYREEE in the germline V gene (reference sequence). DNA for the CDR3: TGTGCCAGCAGCCCGGCGGCAAAAGAGACCCAGTACTTC. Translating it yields CASSPAAKETQYF.

The CDR3: CASSAELAGRNGETQYF. In DNA, the CDR3 is TGTGCCAGCAGCGCCGAACTAGCGGGAAGAAATGGGGAGACCCAGTACTTC. The V call is TRBV7-8, the J call TRBJ2-5; 10 nucleotides agree with TRBD2. From germline, CDR1 is SGHVS and CDR2 FQNEAQ. V trimming: 5 bases; J trimming: 5 bases; junction bases outside the gene matches: 14. The CDR3 has 17 amino acids.

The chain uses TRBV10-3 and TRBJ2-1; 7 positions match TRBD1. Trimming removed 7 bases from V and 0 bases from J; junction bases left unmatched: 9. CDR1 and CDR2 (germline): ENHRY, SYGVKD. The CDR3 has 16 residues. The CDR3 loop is CAITSPGQSSYNEQFF. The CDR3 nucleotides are TGTGCCATCACATCGCCGGGACAGAGCTCCTACAATGAGCAGTTCTTC.

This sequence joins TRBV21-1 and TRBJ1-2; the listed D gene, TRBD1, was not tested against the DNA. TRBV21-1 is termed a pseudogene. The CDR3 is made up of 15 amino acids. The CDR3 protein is CASSKGTGASYGYTF. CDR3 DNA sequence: TGTGCCAGCAGCAAAGGAACAGGGGCCAGCTATGGCTACACCTTC.

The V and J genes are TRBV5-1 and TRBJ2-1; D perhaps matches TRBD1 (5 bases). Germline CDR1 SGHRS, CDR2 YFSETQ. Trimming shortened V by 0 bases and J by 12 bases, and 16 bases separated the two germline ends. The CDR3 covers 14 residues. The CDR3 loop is CASSLGEYRGGQFF. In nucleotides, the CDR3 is TGCGCCAGCAGCTTGGGGGAATATAGGGGCGGGCAGTTCTTC. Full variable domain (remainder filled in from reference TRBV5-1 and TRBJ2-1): KAGVTQTPRYLIKTRGQQVTLSCSPISGHRSVSWYQQTPGQGLQFLFEYFSETQRNKGNFPGRFSGRQFSNSRSEMNVSTLELGDSALYLCASSLGEYRGGQFFGPGTRLTVL.